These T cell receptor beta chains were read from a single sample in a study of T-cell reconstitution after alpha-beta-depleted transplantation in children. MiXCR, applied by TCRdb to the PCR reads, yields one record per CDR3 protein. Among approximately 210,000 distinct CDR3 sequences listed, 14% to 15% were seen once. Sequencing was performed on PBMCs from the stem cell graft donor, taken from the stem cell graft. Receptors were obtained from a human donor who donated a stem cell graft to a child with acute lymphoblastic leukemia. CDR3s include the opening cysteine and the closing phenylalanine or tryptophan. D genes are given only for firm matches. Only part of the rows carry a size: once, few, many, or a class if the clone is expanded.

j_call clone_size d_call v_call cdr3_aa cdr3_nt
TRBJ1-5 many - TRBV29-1 CSVAGGRDQPQHF TGCAGCGTTGCGGGGGGGAGGGATCAGCCCCAGCATTTT
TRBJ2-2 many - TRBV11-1 CASSFFKAGNTGELFF TGTGCCAGCAGCTTTTTCAAGGCAGGAAACACCGGGGAGCTGTTTTTT
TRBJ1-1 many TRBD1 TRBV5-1 CASSFEQGAVNTEAFF TGCGCCAGCAGCTTTGAACAGGGGGCCGTGAACACTGAAGCTTTCTTT
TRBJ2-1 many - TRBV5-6 CASSSPGGTHYRGEQFF TGTGCCAGCAGCTCCCCGGGGGGGACACATTACAGGGGTGAGCAGTTCTTC
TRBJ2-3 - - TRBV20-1 CSARVRDRVTDTQYF TGCAGTGCTAGGGTTAGGGACCGAGTCACAGATACGCAGTATTTT
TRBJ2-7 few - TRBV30 CAWSSDGQYEQYF TGTGCCTGGAGTTCCGACGGACAGTACGAGCAGTACTTC
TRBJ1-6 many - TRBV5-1 CASRDTDLTYNSPLHF TGCGCCAGCAGGGACACTGATCTTACCTATAATTCACCCCTCCACTTT
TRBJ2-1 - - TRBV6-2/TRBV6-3 CASSYLGGYNEQFF TGTGCCAGCAGTTACTTAGGAGGATACAATGAGCAGTTCTTC
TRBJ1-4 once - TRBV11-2 CASRETGHEKLFF TGTGCCAGCAGGGAGACAGGCCATGAAAAACTGTTTTTT
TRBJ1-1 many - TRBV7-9 CASSPSFGGYGSTEAFF TGTGCCAGCAGCCCCAGTTTCGGGGGTTATGGTTCCACTGAAGCTTTCTTT
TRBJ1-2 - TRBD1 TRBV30 CAFPTPDREQVGYTF TGTGCCTTCCCGACACCCGACAGGGAGCAAGTCGGCTACACCTTC
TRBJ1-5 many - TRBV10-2 CASSESHSNQPQHF TGCGCCAGCAGTGAGTCACATAGCAATCAGCCCCAGCATTTT
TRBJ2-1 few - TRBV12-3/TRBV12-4 CASSPSRRPYNEQFF TGTGCCAGCAGCCCCTCTAGGAGGCCCTACAATGAGCAGTTCTTC
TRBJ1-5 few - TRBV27 CASSSPRGGGNQPQHF TGTGCCAGCAGTTCCCCGAGGGGGGGCGGCAATCAGCCCCAGCATTTT
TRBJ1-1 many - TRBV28 CASSLVVNTEAFF TGTGCCAGCAGCTTAGTGGTGAACACTGAAGCTTTCTTT
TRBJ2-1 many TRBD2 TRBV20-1 CSAGPPQGGSEQFF TGCAGTGCCGGCCCCCCCCAGGGAGGGAGTGAGCAGTTCTTC
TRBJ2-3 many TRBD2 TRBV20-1 CSAGGLAGANTDTQYF TGCAGTGCTGGGGGACTAGCGGGAGCGAACACAGATACGCAGTATTTT
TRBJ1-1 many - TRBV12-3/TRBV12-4 CASSLGGVEAFF TGTGCCAGCAGTTTGGGCGGGGTTGAAGCTTTCTTT
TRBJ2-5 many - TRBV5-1 CASSRDPVQETQYF TGCGCCAGCAGCCGAGATCCGGTCCAAGAGACCCAGTACTTC
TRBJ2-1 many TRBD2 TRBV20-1 CSAYPLAGADEQFF TGCAGTGCTTATCCTCTAGCGGGAGCTGATGAGCAGTTCTTC
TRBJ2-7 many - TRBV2 CASSLDRNYEQYF TGTGCCAGCAGCCTGGATCGGAACTACGAGCAGTACTTC
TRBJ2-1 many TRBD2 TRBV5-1 CASSGREGWSEQFF TGCGCCAGCAGCGGGCGGGAGGGGTGGAGTGAGCAGTTCTTC
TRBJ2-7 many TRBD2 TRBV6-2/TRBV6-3 CASSSIRSSGRQYEQYF TGTGCCAGCAGTTCGATAAGATCTAGCGGGAGGCAGTACGAGCAGTACTTC
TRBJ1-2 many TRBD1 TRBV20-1 CSAPDRANYGYTF TGCAGTGCTCCGGACAGGGCAAACTATGGCTACACCTTC
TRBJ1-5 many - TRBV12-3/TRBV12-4 CASSLIGNSNQPQHF TGTGCCAGCAGTTTAATAGGGAATAGCAATCAGCCCCAGCATTTT
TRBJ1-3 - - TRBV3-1 CASSQGTGNTIYF TGTGCCAGCAGCCAAGGGACGGGAAACACCATATATTTT
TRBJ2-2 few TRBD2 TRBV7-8 CASSRSVGLEFSGELFF TGTGCCAGCAGCCGGAGCGTCGGACTAGAGTTCTCCGGGGAGCTGTTTTTT
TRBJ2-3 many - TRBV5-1 CASRSRGEADTQYF TGCGCCAGCAGGAGCAGGGGAGAGGCAGATACGCAGTATTTT
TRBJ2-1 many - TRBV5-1 CASSLDSNPNEQFF TGCGCCAGCAGCTTGGATTCAAACCCCAATGAGCAGTTCTTC
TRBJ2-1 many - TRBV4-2 CASSQEIRGREQFF TGTGCCAGCAGCCAAGAAATTAGAGGTAGGGAGCAGTTCTTC
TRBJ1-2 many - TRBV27 CASSSAVSGYTF TGTGCCAGCAGTTCAGCGGTTAGTGGCTACACCTTC
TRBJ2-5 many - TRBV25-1 CASSPKGIQRETQYF TGTGCCAGCAGTCCCAAAGGGATACAGCGAGAGACCCAGTACTTC
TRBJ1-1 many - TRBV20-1 CSASLGYTEAFF TGCAGTGCTAGCCTGGGGTACACTGAAGCTTTCTTT
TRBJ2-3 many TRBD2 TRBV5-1 CASSPGLAGELTDTQYF TGCGCCAGCAGCCCGGGACTAGCGGGAGAGCTCACAGATACGCAGTATTTT
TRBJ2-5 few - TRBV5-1 CASSFGLLFGPQETQYF TGCGCCAGCAGCTTCGGGTTACTCTTCGGCCCCCAAGAGACCCAGTACTTC
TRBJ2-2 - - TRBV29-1 CSVDVGDTGELFF TGCAGCGTTGATGTCGGCGACACCGGGGAGCTGTTTTTT
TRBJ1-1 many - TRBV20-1 CSAKSGAEAFF TGCAGTGCCAAATCAGGGGCTGAAGCTTTCTTT
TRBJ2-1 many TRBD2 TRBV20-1 CSASVLAEYNEQFF TGCAGTGCTAGTGTCCTAGCGGAGTACAATGAGCAGTTCTTC
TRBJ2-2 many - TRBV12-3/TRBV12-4 CASSHVNTGELFF TGTGCCAGCAGCCACGTGAACACCGGGGAGCTGTTTTTT
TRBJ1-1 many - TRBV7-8 CASSLYGTENTEAFF TGTGCCAGCAGCTTATACGGCACAGAAAACACTGAAGCTTTCTTT
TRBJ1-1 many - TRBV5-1 CASRMEQGFEAFF TGCGCCAGCAGAATGGAACAGGGTTTTGAAGCTTTCTTT
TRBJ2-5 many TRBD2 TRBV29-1 CSVEDQGISGGRETQYF TGCAGCGTTGAAGATCAGGGTATTAGCGGGGGGAGGGAGACCCAGTACTTC
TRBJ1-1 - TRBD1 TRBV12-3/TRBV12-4 CASTFTGTGVYDTEAFF TGTGCCAGCACCTTCACCGGGACAGGGGTTTATGACACTGAAGCTTTCTTT
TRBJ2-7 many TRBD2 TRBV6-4 CASSEGTSGRHEQYF TGTGCCAGCAGTGAAGGGACTAGCGGGAGGCACGAGCAGTACTTC
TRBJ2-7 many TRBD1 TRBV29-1 CSVSTGTGDAEQYF TGCAGCGTGAGCACCGGGACAGGGGATGCCGAGCAGTACTTC
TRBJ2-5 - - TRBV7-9 CASSSLIQETQYF TGTGCCAGCAGCTCGCTAATACAAGAGACCCAGTACTTC
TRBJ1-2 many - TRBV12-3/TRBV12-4 CASSRGNYGYTF TGTGCCAGCAGCAGGGGAAACTATGGCTACACCTTC
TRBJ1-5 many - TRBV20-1 CSARKGSNQPQHF TGCAGTGCTAGAAAGGGAAGCAATCAGCCCCAGCATTTT
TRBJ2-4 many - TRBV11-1 CASSPRQGRSKNIQYF TGTGCCAGCAGCCCAAGGCAGGGGAGGTCCAAAAACATTCAGTACTTC
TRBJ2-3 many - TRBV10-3 CAIASPLSRTDTQYF TGTGCCATCGCCTCCCCTCTTTCGCGCACAGATACGCAGTATTTT
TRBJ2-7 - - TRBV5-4 CASSLGPRGSYEQYF TGTGCCAGCAGCTTGGGACCCCGAGGGTCCTACGAGCAGTACTTC
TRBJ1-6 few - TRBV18 CASSATGQSSSYNSPLHF TGTGCCAGCTCAGCTACCGGACAGTCGAGCTCCTATAATTCACCCCTCCACTTT
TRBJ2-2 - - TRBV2 CASRIETGGELFF TGTGCCAGCAGGATAGAGACGGGCGGGGAGCTGTTTTTT
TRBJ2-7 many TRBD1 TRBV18 CASSLNRDRASEQYF TGTGCCAGCTCACTAAACCGGGACAGGGCGTCCGAGCAGTACTTC
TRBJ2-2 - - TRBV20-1 CSAGRGGPNTGELFF TGCAGTGCCGGACGCGGAGGCCCCAACACCGGGGAGCTGTTTTTT
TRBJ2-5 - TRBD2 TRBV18 CASSPLGTDGSGRSVETQYF TGTGCCAGCTCACCACTTGGGACGGACGGAAGCGGGAGGAGTGTGGAGACCCAGTACTTC
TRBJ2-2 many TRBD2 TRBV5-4 CASSWGLVATGELFF TGTGCCAGCAGCTGGGGACTAGTGGCCACCGGGGAGCTGTTTTTT